The rows below give T cell receptor beta chains drawn from one sample of a study of blood T cell repertoires in COVID-19. Repertoires were generated with immunoSEQ multiplex PCR, while TCRdb's copy carries only in-frame clones and drops some. The table shows over 200,000 clones, with around 92% occurring only once. The sequenced material came from peripheral blood. Receptor source: a person aged 18 to 29 with COVID-19, enrolled during active disease. Both conserved end residues are part of each CDR3. The D gene is left open where the match is weak. Size is omitted from some rows. Given values are once, few, many or a class for expanded clones.

j_call | v_call | d_call | clone_size | cdr3_nt | cdr3_aa
TRBJ1-5 | TRBV19 | . | . | TGTGCCAGTAGTATAAATCGGGATCCGGGGGGAAATCAGCCCCAGCATTTT | CASSINRDPGGNQPQHF
TRBJ2-7 | TRBV11-2 | TRBD1 | . | TGTGCCAGCAGCTCGCTAATAGGGACAGGTCTCTACGAGCAGTACTTC | CASSSLIGTGLYEQYF
TRBJ2-1 | TRBV19 | . | . | TGTGCCAGTAGTATTCTCAAGGGGGGGAGTGAGCAGTTCTTC | CASSILKGGSEQFF
TRBJ2-7 | TRBV11-1 | TRBD2 | . | TGTGCCAGCAGCTTAGCGGCGTCTAGCGGGAAGGACGAGCAGTACTTC | CASSLAASSGKDEQYF
TRBJ2-5 | TRBV20-1 | . | . | TGCAGTGCTTATATACAAGAGACCCAGTACTTC | CSAYIQETQYF
TRBJ2-7 | TRBV5-1 | . | few | TGCGCCAGCAGCGGGCAGGGGTTCGTCCCTGAGCAGTACTTC | CASSGQGFVPEQYF
TRBJ2-7 | TRBV27 | . | few | TGTGCCAGCAGTTTAAACAGTGACTCCTACGAGCAGTACTTC | CASSLNSDSYEQYF
TRBJ1-5 | TRBV6-2/TRBV6-3 | . | . | TGTGCCAGCAGTTACTCGGCAGGGAATCAGCCCCAGCATTTT | CASSYSAGNQPQHF
TRBJ2-7 | TRBV20-1 | . | once | TGCAGTGCTGACAACTCCTACGAGCAGTACTTC | CSADNSYEQYF
TRBJ1-6 | TRBV18 | . | . | TGTGCCAGCTCACCACCATCCAGGGTGGGCACTTCACCCCTCCACTTT | CASSPPSRVGTSPLHF
TRBJ2-5 | TRBV6-5 | TRBD2 | . | TGTGCCAGCTTGCGGGGGGACCAAGAGACCCAGTACTTC | CASLRGDQETQYF
TRBJ1-4 | TRBV6-5 | . | few | TGTGCCAGTAACAGAATTGAAGAAAAACTGTTTTTT | CASNRIEEKLFF
TRBJ2-1 | TRBV11-2 | . | . | TGTGCCAGCGAGGACTTGGAACAGTTCTTC | CASEDLEQFF
TRBJ1-5 | TRBV21-1 | . | . | TGTGCCAGCAGCAAAAAGGGGGGGGCAGGTCAGCCCCAGCATTTT | CASSKKGGAGQPQHF
TRBJ1-4 | TRBV4-1 | . | . | TGCGCCAGCAGCCATGGCGGCGGGGGTATTGAAAAACTGTTTTTT | CASSHGGGGIEKLFF
TRBJ2-3 | TRBV5-6 | . | . | TGTGCCAGCGCGGGACTCCGGGCAGATACGCAGTATTTT | CASAGLRADTQYF
TRBJ2-7 | TRBV12-3/TRBV12-4 | . | . | TGTGCCAGCAGTCGTGACAACCGCTACGAGCAGTACTTC | CASSRDNRYEQYF
TRBJ2-4 | TRBV3-1/TRBV3-2 | . | . | TGTGCCAGCAGCCAAGATCCGAGGGAGCCTCTCGCCAAAAACATTCAGTACTTC | CASSQDPREPLAKNIQYF
TRBJ1-5 | TRBV5-1 | . | . | TGCGCCAGCTCCTCAGGGGACGGCAATCAGCCCCAGCATTTT | CASSSGDGNQPQHF
TRBJ1-5 | TRBV24-1 | . | once | TGTGCCACCAGTGAACCGGACATCGATCAGCCCCAGCATTTT | CATSEPDIDQPQHF
TRBJ2-1 | TRBV28 | TRBD2 | few | TGTGCCAGCATCAAGCCCAGCGGGAGTTACAATGAGCAGTTCTTC | CASIKPSGSYNEQFF
TRBJ2-7 | TRBV4-3 | TRBD2 | . | TGCGCCAGCAGCCAAACCACATCTGCGGGAGTGAGTTACGAGCAGTACTTC | CASSQTTSAGVSYEQYF
TRBJ2-3 | TRBV24-1 | . | . | TGTGCCACCAGTGATCTACGGGGGAGCGGTGAGACGCAGTATTTT | CATSDLRGSGETQYF
TRBJ1-5 | TRBV20-1 | . | . | TGCAGTGCTAGTGCCGAAGGACTTTATAGCAATCAGCCCCAGCATTTT | CSASAEGLYSNQPQHF
TRBJ2-7 | TRBV27 | . | . | TGTGCCAGCAGCCCGGGACTGACTTACGAGCAGTACTTC | CASSPGLTYEQYF
TRBJ2-3 | TRBV11-3 | TRBD1 | . | TGTGCCAGCAGCTTATCCTGGGACAGGGGTGGAGATACGCAGTATTTT | CASSLSWDRGGDTQYF
TRBJ2-7 | TRBV24-1 | . | . | TGTGCCACCAGTGAGGGGGCCTCCTACGAGCAGTACTTC | CATSEGASYEQYF
TRBJ2-5 | TRBV3-1/TRBV3-2 | TRBD2 | . | TGTGCCAGCAGCCAAGGGACTAGCGGATACCAAGAGACCCAGTACTTC | CASSQGTSGYQETQYF
TRBJ2-5 | TRBV12-3/TRBV12-4 | TRBD1 | . | TGTGCCAGCAGGACAGGGGGAGAGACCCAGTACTTC | CASRTGGETQYF
TRBJ2-1 | TRBV12-3/TRBV12-4 | TRBD2 | few | TGTGCCAGCAGCTCTAGCGGGAGGGACCAGTTCTTC | CASSSSGRDQFF
TRBJ1-5 | TRBV6-5 | . | . | TGTGCCAGCAGCTCCGGACAGCCGCCTAAAGGCCCCCAGCATTTT | CASSSGQPPKGPQHF
TRBJ2-1 | TRBV28 | . | . | TGTGCCAGCAGGAGGGGTTCGCGGGAAGGTGAGCAGTTCTTC | CASRRGSREGEQFF
TRBJ2-5 | TRBV5-1 | TRBD1 | . | TGCGCCAGCAGCTTGGGGGCCTCGGGACAGGGCTTCGAGACCCAGTACTTC | CASSLGASGQGFETQYF
TRBJ1-5 | TRBV25-1 | TRBD1 | . | TGTGCCAGCGGCCGATCAGACAGGGCCCCACATTTT | CASGRSDRAPHF
TRBJ2-5 | TRBV7-9 | TRBD2 | . | TGTGCCAGCAGCTTATTAGCGGGAGCCCAAGAGACCCAGTACTTC | CASSLLAGAQETQYF
TRBJ2-3 | TRBV5-6 | TRBD1 | . | TGTGCCAGCACCTCCGGGACAGGGGGCTTCACAGATACGCAGTATTTT | CASTSGTGGFTDTQYF
TRBJ2-7 | TRBV29-1 | . | . | TGCAGCGTTGAATTCCAGGAGGGTGTCGAGCAGTACTTC | CSVEFQEGVEQYF